The sequence of this T cell receptor (beta chain) was determined in a study of T-cell memory formation after mild COVID-19. Study details: Clusters were largely donor specific. General study results and limits: Later expanders leaned CD4+, whereas clones that contracted between day 15 and 85 were balanced CD4/CD8.

Remarks on this clonotype: As yet, its antigen is unknown.

From 5'RACE with constant-segment primers came TCR alpha and TCR beta cDNA libraries that carried sample barcodes and UMIs. MiXCR, run by TCRdb on the 5' RACE reads, gives a single entry per CDR3 protein. The sample shows approximately 350,000 distinct CDR3 sequences, roughly 14% of them seen only once. The receptor was isolated from a man aged 18 to 29 who had mild COVID-19 (a few samples of this study predate the infection). Cell type and time point are not known. The source material was PBMCs or a T cell subset sorted from them (not recorded which).

The CDR3 DNA follows: TGTGCCAGCAGTGCGGTCCGGGTGGGACAGCCCCAGCATTTT. Its protein is CASSAVRVGQPQHF. The chain employs TRBV2 and TRBJ1-5; D is uncertain. The CDR3 is made up of 14 amino acids. Between the trimmed V and J ends, which lost 4 bases and 7 bases, there was a span of 14 bases. Germline CDR1 and CDR2: SNHLY and FYNNEI.